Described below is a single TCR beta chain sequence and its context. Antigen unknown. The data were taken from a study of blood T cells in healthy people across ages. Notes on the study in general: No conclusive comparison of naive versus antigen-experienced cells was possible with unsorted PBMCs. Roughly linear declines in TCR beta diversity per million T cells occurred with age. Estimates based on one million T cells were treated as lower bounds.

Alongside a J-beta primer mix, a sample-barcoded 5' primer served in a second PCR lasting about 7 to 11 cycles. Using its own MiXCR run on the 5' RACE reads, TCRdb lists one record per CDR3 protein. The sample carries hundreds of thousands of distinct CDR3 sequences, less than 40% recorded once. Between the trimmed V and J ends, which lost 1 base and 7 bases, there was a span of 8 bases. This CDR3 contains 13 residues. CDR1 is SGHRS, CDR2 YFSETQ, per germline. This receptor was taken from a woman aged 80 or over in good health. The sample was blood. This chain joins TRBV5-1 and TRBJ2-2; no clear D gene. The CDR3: CASSLLGNGELFF. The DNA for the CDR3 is TGCGCCAGCAGCTTGTTGGGGAACGGGGAGCTGTTTTTT.